The present entry profiles one T cell receptor (beta chain) with its context. The V gene lost 2 bases and the J gene lost 8 bases, with 15 bases spanning the gap. The CDR3 has 14 residues. CDR1 is GTSNPN and CDR2 is SVGIG in the germline V gene (reference sequence). The sample comes from a study of T cell responses to AZD1222 COVID-19 vaccine. Sequencing used immunoSEQ multiplex PCR; TCRdb keeps in-frame clones, though not all of them. This repertoire shows approximately 85,000 clones, approximately 87% found once; its top ten account for approximately 7%. The sequence derives from an adult in good health. The chain combines TRBV30 with TRBJ1-4; D not resolved. Sequencing used peripheral blood, obtained on day 0 of AZD1222 vaccination. The CDR3 bases are TGTGCCTGGAGTAAGACCCTCGGGTGGGAAAAACTGTTTTTT. As protein: CAWSKTLGWEKLFF. Filled out from reference TRBV30 and TRBJ1-4, the complete variable domain reads SQTIHQWPATLVQPVGSPLSLECTVEGTSNPNLYWYRQAAGRGLQLLFYSVGIGQISSEVPQNLSASRPQDRQFILSSKKLLLSDSGFYLCAWSKTLGWEKLFFGSGTQLSVL.